This T cell receptor beta chain was sequenced for a study of cytomegalovirus exposure and HLA in healthy donors. Between the trimmed V and J ends, which lost 2 bases and 0 bases, there was a span of 18 bases. Germline CDR1 is SGHDT and CDR2 is YYEEEE. This CDR3 spans 18 amino acids. Researchers ran the PCR with 60 Vbeta and 13 Jbeta primers. Here immunoSEQ multiplex PCR was the method, and the copy in TCRdb shows in-frame clones only, minus some. The data hold around 140,000 clones, with roughly 8.8% observed a single time. J is TRBJ2-1 and V is TRBV5-6; D is unclear. The source is a woman aged 35 to 49 in good health and CMV-seropositive. Sequenced sample: PBMCs. The CDR3 nucleotides are TGTGCCAGCAGCTTAAGTATCGGTGAGCGAGACTCCTACAATGAGCAGTTCTTC. Translation gives CASSLSIGERDSYNEQFF.